Each of the 29 T cell receptor beta chains below was sequenced from the same sample in a study of human T cells and chemical hapten exposure. TCRdb re-analysed the RACE reads in MiXCR, keeping a single row per CDR3 protein. The table records approximately 80,000 distinct CDR3 sequences, roughly 10% of them present only once. Time point specified: patch test 1, 2 weeks after DPC sensitization. Treatment indicated: therapeutic diphenylcyclopropenone sensitization with weekly scalp DPC. Sample: whole blood, taken in connection with sensitization to the hapten diphenylcyclopropenone (DPC). The receptors shown here come from a woman in her 50s with alopecia areata. Some clones in this sample may be carry-over from other donors' samples.

This clonotype appeared a few times. V and J are TRBV14 and TRBJ2-2; D is perhaps TRBD2 (5 bases). The CDR3 covers 15 residues. CDR1 is SGHDN and CDR2 is FVKESK in the germline V gene. The germline V and J ends were trimmed by 7 bases and 5 bases, with 17 bases remaining between them. CDR3 sequence (DNA): TGTGCCAGCACAGGAACTAGTGGGAGTACCGGGGAGCTGTTTTTT. Translated: CASTGTSGSTGELFF.

J is TRBJ2-3 and V is TRBV19; 11 positions match TRBD2. Germline values: CDR1 LNHDA, CDR2 SQIVND (reference sequence). V dropped 6 bases and J dropped 2; count of bases not matched to a gene: 4. The CDR3 consists of 15 residues. The CDR3 DNA is TGTGCCAGTAGAAAACTAGCGGGGGCCACAGATACGCAGTATTTT. Protein product: CASRKLAGATDTQYF.

The chain combines TRBV29-1 with TRBJ2-1; TRBD2 agrees at 10 bases. The CDR3 totals 14 residues. Germline CDR1 reads SQVTM; CDR2 reads ANQGSEA. Trimming at V came to 6 bases and at J to 1 base, leaving 3 bases not matched to a gene. CDR3: CSVPTSGSYNEQFF. The DNA for the CDR3 is TGCAGCGTGCCGACTAGCGGGTCCTACAATGAGCAGTTCTTC.

This clonotype was picked up many times. The chain joins TRBV27 to TRBJ2-5; TRBD1 might be the D (6 bases). Trimming shortened V by 6 bases and J by 1 base, and 9 bases separated the two germline ends. CDR1 and CDR2 (germline): MNHEY, SMNVEV (reference sequence). The CDR3 spans 13 residues. The CDR3 nucleotides read TGTGCCAGCAGGCAGGGGTTCCAAGAGACCCAGTACTTC. Residues: CASRQGFQETQYF.

This chain joins TRBV11-3 and TRBJ2-7; D call uncertain. The germline V gene has CDR1 SGHNT and CDR2 YENEEA. The CDR3 loop spans 13 amino acids. V was trimmed by 5 bases and J by 3 bases, leaving 11 bases between them. The CDR3 coding sequence is TGTGCCAGCAGCCGAAGCGCAGGCTACGAGCAGTACTTC. Amino acid sequence: CASSRSAGYEQYF.

Ten or more counts support this clonotype. This sequence joins TRBV19 and TRBJ2-2; 8 bases are a match to TRBD1. Germline values: CDR1 LNHDA, CDR2 SQIVND (reference sequence). This CDR3 has 15 amino acids. Trimming took 3 bases from V and 9 from J; bases not matched to a gene: 9. The CDR3: CASSIGQGGVRELFF. The CDR3 DNA sequence: TGTGCCAGTAGTATCGGACAGGGAGGCGTGCGGGAGCTGTTTTTT.

This rearrangement joins TRBV6-5 to TRBJ1-5; D gene uncertain. The CDR3 contains 16 residues. From germline, CDR1 is MNHEY and CDR2 SVGAGI. V lost 5 bases and J 4 bases, leaving 18 bases between the germline ends. In DNA, the CDR3 is TGTGCCAGCAGTCAGCGAGTCGGCCAGCTTAATCAGCCCCAGCATTTT. Protein product: CASSQRVGQLNQPQHF.

This clonotype was counted between two and nine times. V is TRBV28 and J is TRBJ2-5, with D possibly being TRBD1 (6 bases). The V end lost 1 base, the J end lost 3 bases, and 9 bases lay between the germline ends. The germline V gene encodes CDR1 MDHEN and CDR2 SYDVKM. The CDR3 has 14 residues. CDR3 amino acids: CASSLYRTEETQYF. Here the CDR3 DNA reads TGTGCCAGCAGTTTATACCGGACAGAAGAGACCCAGTACTTC.

This clonotype came up a few times. The CDR3 loop reads CASSPLGTPYEQYF. The CDR3 DNA reads as TGTGCCAGCAGCCCCCTTGGGACACCCTACGAGCAGTACTTC. V is TRBV6-2 or TRBV6-3 and J is TRBJ2-7, with a possible D match to TRBD1 (6 bases). V gave up 6 bases and J gave up 2 bases, with 14 bases separating them. The germline CDR1 and CDR2 sequences are MNHEY and SVGEGT. This CDR3 has 14 residues.

This clonotype was detected ten times or more. The chain is built from TRBV4-2 and TRBJ1-5; possibly TRBD1 for D (5 bases). The CDR3 extends over 14 amino acids. CDR1 and CDR2 from the germline V gene are LGHNA and YNFKEQ. Trimming took off 0 bases at V and 6 bases at J, with 9 bases between the two ends. In DNA, the CDR3 is TGTGCCAGCAGCCAAGATTGGGGGTCTCAGCCCCAGCATTTT. Its translation is CASSQDWGSQPQHF.

This clonotype was counted at least ten times. CDR3 in amino acids: CASSPGTKKETQYF. Here the CDR3 DNA reads TGTGCCAGCAGTCCCGGGACTAAGAAAGAGACCCAGTACTTC. The chain carries TRBV7-9 and TRBJ2-5, with 7 bases fitting TRBD2. The CDR3 contains 14 residues. Germline assignment: CDR1 SEHNR and CDR2 FQNEAQ (reference sequence). V shed 6 bases and J 3 bases; nucleotides not matched to a gene: 7.

Ten or more counts support this clonotype. This chain connects TRBV5-6 to TRBJ1-3; D not resolved. Germline V gene lookup returns CDR1 SGHDT and CDR2 YYEEEE. Trimming took off 0 bases at V and 0 bases at J, with 7 bases between the two ends. This CDR3 is built from 15 residues. This CDR3 reads CASSLAGSSGNTIYF. CDR3 bases: TGTGCCAGCAGCTTGGCTGGGAGCTCTGGAAACACCATATATTTT.

This clonotype has at least ten counts. The J gene is TRBJ1-1, the V gene TRBV9, with D hard to call. The germline V and J ends were trimmed by 2 bases and 3 bases, with 17 bases remaining between them. Germline CDR1 is SGDLS and CDR2 is YYNGEE. The CDR3 has 16 residues. For the CDR3, the DNA is TGTGCCAGCAGCGTCCAGCTGGACCCGGTGGACACTGAAGCTTTCTTT. Protein product: CASSVQLDPVDTEAFF.

The V call is TRBV18, the J call TRBJ2-7; the match to TRBD1 covers 10 bases. This CDR3 has 16 residues. Germline lookup yields CDR1 KGHSH and CDR2 LQKENI. J gave up 1 base and V 6 bases, and 9 bases lay outside the gene matches. The CDR3: CASSLGRTGGSYEQYF. In DNA, the CDR3 is TGTGCCAGCTCTCTGGGGAGGACAGGGGGTTCCTACGAGCAGTACTTC.

Regarding this clonotype: At one end the junction does not follow the germline gene, possibly because of a read error. V gene TRBV12-5 combines with J gene TRBJ2-2; tentatively, D is TRBD2 (6 bases). Looked up from germline, CDR1 is LGHNT and CDR2 is FRNRAP. This CDR3 has 14 residues. The CDR3 bases are TGTGCTAGTGGCCCCTCCGGGAAGGGCGGGGAGATGTTTTTT. Amino acids: CASGPSGKGGEMFF.

This clonotype was picked up a small number of times. The chain combines TRBV20-1 with TRBJ1-1; the D gene is possibly TRBD1 (5 bases). Germline V lookup: CDR1 DFQATT, CDR2 SNEGSKA (reference sequence). This CDR3 spans 12 amino acids. Trimming shortened V by 2 bases and J by 4 bases, and 8 bases separated the two germline ends. The CDR3 nucleotides read TGCAGTGCTAGACAGGGCGGCACTGAAGCTTTCTTT. Its protein is CSARQGGTEAFF.

This clonotype was found many times. The rearrangement joins TRBV12-3 or TRBV12-4 to TRBJ1-1, with a tentative D call TRBD1 (5 bases). The V gene lost 3 bases and the J gene lost 2 bases, with 13 bases spanning the gap. The CDR3 is made up of 15 amino acids. CDR3 residues: CASSFGGRDNTEAFF. The CDR3 bases are TGTGCCAGCAGTTTTGGCGGCAGGGATAACACTGAAGCTTTCTTT.

This chain connects TRBV7-2 to TRBJ2-1, with 9 positions matching TRBD1. The germline V gene encodes CDR1 SGHTA and CDR2 FQGNSA. The CDR3 totals 15 residues. The V and J ends lost 4 bases and 6 bases, in that order; junction bases with no gene match: 7. The CDR3 DNA is TGTGCCAGCAGCTCGACCGGGACAGGGAGCAATGAGCAGTTCTTC. This codes for CASSSTGTGSNEQFF.

This clonotype was seen many times. The chain recombines TRBV11-2 with TRBJ2-1; 10 bases are shared with TRBD2. The germline gives CDR1 SGHAT, CDR2 FQNNGV. Trimming took 7 bases from V and 0 from J; bases not matched to a gene: 6. The CDR3 spans 16 residues. CDR3 sequence reads: CASKLRTSGSYNEQFF. The CDR3 DNA reads as TGTGCCAGCAAACTACGGACTAGCGGCTCCTACAATGAGCAGTTCTTC.

The J gene is TRBJ2-3, the V gene TRBV20-1, with TRBD1 matching 9 bases. The CDR3 loop spans 14 amino acids. V was pared by 3 bases and J by 5 bases, with 6 bases of the junction left unmatched. Germline V gene sequence: CDR1 DFQATT, CDR2 SNEGSKA (reference sequence). This CDR3 reads CSARSGQGIDTQYF. DNA of the CDR3: TGCAGTGCTAGGTCGGGACAGGGAATAGATACGCAGTATTTT.

The chain recombines TRBV5-4 with TRBJ2-3; D is unclear. The ends were cut back, 3 bases at V and 2 bases at J, with 7 bases in the middle. The CDR3 length is 13 residues. From germline, CDR1 is SGHNT and CDR2 YYREEE (reference sequence). The CDR3 DNA reads TGTGCCAGCAGCTGGAACCCCACAGATACGCAGTATTTT. Encoded protein: CASSWNPTDTQYF.

The rearrangement joins TRBV7-8 to TRBJ1-5; TRBD1 aligns across 10 bases. Looked up from germline, CDR1 is SGHVS and CDR2 is FQNEAQ. CDR3 length equals 17 residues. J lost 0 bases, V lost 2 bases, and 4 bases had no gene match. The CDR3 nucleotides are TGTGCCAGCAGCTTAACGGGACAGGGGTTTAGCAATCAGCCCCAGCATTTT. Its translation: CASSLTGQGFSNQPQHF.

This clonotype was counted many times. This chain links TRBV27 with TRBJ1-2; TRBD1 agrees at 12 bases. Germline V CDR1 and CDR2: MNHEY, SMNVEV (reference sequence). The CDR3 runs 14 residues. V was pared by 6 bases and J by 4 bases, with 3 bases of the junction left unmatched. Here the CDR3 DNA reads TGTGCCAGCAGGGGGACAGGGGGCGGCTATGGCTACACCTTC. This encodes CASRGTGGGYGYTF.

At least ten counts were recorded for this clonotype. The chain links TRBV3-1 to TRBJ1-1; no reliable D call. The CDR3 extends over 15 amino acids. Trimming stripped 1 base from V and 2 bases from J, with 11 bases between. CDR1 is LGHDT and CDR2 is YNNKEL in the germline V gene (reference sequence). This CDR3 reads CASSQGSGLNTEAFF. DNA for the CDR3: TGTGCCAGCAGCCAAGGCTCAGGCCTCAACACTGAAGCTTTCTTT.

In its sample, this clonotype was seen many times. This chain uses TRBV7-3 with TRBJ2-1; 8 nucleotides line up with TRBD2. J gave up 9 bases and V 5 bases, and 15 bases lay outside the gene matches. This CDR3 comprises 16 residues. Per the germline V gene, CDR1 is SGHTA and CDR2 is FQGTGA. The CDR3: CASSPPPGGPSGEQFF. CDR3 DNA sequence: TGTGCCAGCAGCCCCCCACCGGGAGGGCCCTCCGGTGAGCAGTTCTTC.

V is TRBV5-8 and J is TRBJ2-7, with D tentatively TRBD2 (7 bases). The CDR3 is 16 amino acids. V was clipped by 4 bases and J by 1 base, with 18 bases between them. The germline V gene has CDR1 SGHTS and CDR2 YDEGEE. CDR3: CASSQGVGGRSYEQYF. For the CDR3, the DNA is TGTGCCAGCAGCCAGGGAGTCGGGGGGCGTTCCTACGAGCAGTACTTC.

In its sample, this clonotype was seen a few times. The chain has TRBV20-1 and TRBJ1-1; D is unclear. V was clipped by 3 bases and J by 1 base, with 3 bases between them. This CDR3 region has 11 residues. Germline assignment: CDR1 DFQATT and CDR2 SNEGSKA (reference sequence). This CDR3 reads CSARRNTEAFF. Written as DNA, the CDR3 is TGCAGTGCTAGGCGGAACACTGAAGCTTTCTTT.

This clonotype was seen many times. The rearrangement joins TRBV20-1 to TRBJ1-1, with a possible D match to TRBD1 (6 bases). V was cut by 6 bases and J by 5 bases, with 16 bases left in between. The CDR3 covers 13 residues. Germline V gives CDR1 DFQATT, CDR2 SNEGSKA (reference sequence). DNA for the CDR3: TGCAGTGCGTGGGACACCGAGGGGACTGAAGCTTTCTTT. It yields the protein CSAWDTEGTEAFF.

This clonotype showed up many times. The chain joins TRBV27 to TRBJ1-5; the D gene is possibly TRBD1 (5 bases). CDR3 length: 15 amino acids. Germline V gene data show CDR1 as MNHEY and CDR2 as SMNVEV (reference sequence). Trimming took off 3 bases at V and 2 bases at J, with 11 bases between the two ends. The CDR3 spells CASSFGRGGNQPQHF. The DNA for the CDR3 is TGTGCCAGCAGTTTCGGAAGGGGAGGCAATCAGCCCCAGCATTTT.